The 21 T cell receptor beta chains in this list originate from one sample, sequenced in a study of blood T cell repertoires in COVID-19. TCRdb keeps only in-frame clones here, not all; method: immunoSEQ multiplex PCR. The sample gives some 240,000 clones, around 84% of which show up once; around 3.9% is in the top ten. Input material: PBMCs or T cells enriched from blood (not recorded which). These receptor sequences come from a man aged 30 to 39 with acute COVID-19.

This clone was observed a few times. The chain couples TRBV27 to TRBJ2-1; 7 bases are a match to TRBD1. The V gene's germline CDR1 is MNHEY and CDR2 SMNVEV (reference sequence). Trimming removed 3 bases from V and 3 bases from J; junction bases left unmatched: 2. The CDR3 has 14 amino acids. Written as DNA, the CDR3 is TGTGCCAGCAGTTTCCCAGGGGGCTACAATGAGCAGTTCTTC. This gives the protein CASSFPGGYNEQFF.

This rearrangement joins TRBV24-1 to TRBJ2-1, with 7 bases lining up with TRBD1. Looked up from germline, CDR1 is KGHDR and CDR2 is SFDVKD. The junction had 11 bases not matched to a gene; V was cut back by 7 bases and J by 3 bases. This CDR3 spans 16 amino acids. CDR3 amino acids: CATSKTGTVNYNEQFF. CDR3 DNA: TGTGCCACCAGCAAGACCGGGACAGTCAACTACAATGAGCAGTTCTTC.

This chain uses TRBV4-1 with TRBJ2-5; D might be TRBD1 (6 bases). The CDR3 spans 16 residues. Germline loops: CDR1 MGHRA, CDR2 YSYEKL. Trimming left V 2 bases short and J 2 bases short, with 15 bases between. The CDR3 loop is CASSQPAARGQETQYF. The CDR3 region has the DNA TGCGCCAGCAGCCAACCTGCGGCCAGGGGACAAGAGACCCAGTACTTC.

This chain uses TRBV7-8 with TRBJ1-2; 11 bases align to TRBD1. The trim removed 5 bases at V and 2 bases at J, leaving 4 bases unmatched. The CDR3 has 15 amino acids. The germline V gene encodes CDR1 SGHVS and CDR2 FQNEAQ. The CDR3 region is CASSERTGGNYGYTF. The CDR3 DNA reads TGTGCCAGCAGCGAACGGACAGGGGGCAACTATGGCTACACCTTC.

The chain is built from TRBV24-1 and TRBJ2-7; 7 bases are a match to TRBD1. CDR1 KGHDR and CDR2 SFDVKD come from the germline V gene. V shed 9 bases and J 0 bases; nucleotides not matched to a gene: 7. The CDR3 has 14 amino acids. CDR3 residues: CATWGQRNSYEQYV. DNA of the CDR3: TGTGCCACCTGGGGACAGCGTAACTCCTACGAGCAGTACGTC.

The V call is TRBV28, the J call TRBJ2-3, with 9 positions matching TRBD2. The CDR3 sequence is 20 residues long. Germline V gene data show CDR1 as MDHEN and CDR2 as SYDVKM. The trim removed 5 bases at V and 3 bases at J, leaving 21 bases unmatched. The CDR3 DNA is TGTGCCAGCAGTCAATCGGCTCCTTTCGGAGCGGGGGGTAGAACAGATACGCAGTATTTT. Its translation: CASSQSAPFGAGGRTDTQYF.

The chain joins TRBV5-6 to TRBJ1-4, with D tentatively TRBD1 (6 bases). The ends were cut back, 5 bases at V and 6 bases at J, with 17 bases in the middle. This CDR3 is built from 15 residues. From germline, CDR1 is SGHDT and CDR2 YYEEEE. CDR3 sequence reads: CASSFTGKGDEKLFF. DNA for the CDR3: TGTGCCAGCAGTTTTACAGGGAAGGGGGATGAAAAACTGTTTTTT.

The chain links TRBV12-3 or TRBV12-4 to TRBJ1-1; D may be TRBD1 (5 bases). V shed 8 bases and J shed 4 bases, with 14 bases lying between them. The CDR3 totals 13 residues. The CDR3 DNA is TGTGCCAGCGGGACTAGACGGGGCACTGAAGCTTTCTTT. It yields the protein CASGTRRGTEAFF.

This sequence joins TRBV25-1 and TRBJ2-7; D perhaps matches TRBD1 (6 bases). Germline CDR1 and CDR2: MGHDK and SYGVNS. CDR3 length equals 13 residues. The germline V and J ends were trimmed by 5 bases and 3 bases, with 11 bases remaining between them. In DNA, the CDR3 is TGTGCCAGCAGTCGATCGGACAGCTACGAGCAGTACGTC. It translates to CASSRSDSYEQYV.

The rearrangement joins TRBV2 to TRBJ1-2; D perhaps matches TRBD1 (5 bases). The CDR3 loop spans 13 amino acids. V lost 6 bases, J lost 3 bases, and 11 bases lay in between. Germline-derived CDR1 and CDR2 are SNHLY and FYNNEI. The CDR3 loop reads CASRGDSYYGYTF. As DNA, the CDR3 is TGTGCCAGCAGGGGGGACTCTTACTATGGCTACACCTTC.

The rearrangement uses TRBV19 and TRBJ2-2; TRBD2 matches at 12 bases. Germline CDR1 reads LNHDA; CDR2 reads SQIVND (reference sequence). V lost 5 bases, J lost 5 bases, and 9 bases stayed unmatched. The CDR3 spans 17 residues. As DNA, the CDR3 is TGTGCCAGTAGTGCCTCCTTACTAGCGGGGGGAACCGGGGAGCTGTTTTTT. It yields the protein CASSASLLAGGTGELFF.

CDR3 sequence (DNA): TGTGCCAGTAGTATCTCTTCGAATTGGGAGAAAGCTAACTATGGCTACACCTTC. Translation: CASSISSNWEKANYGYTF. The chain uses TRBV19 and TRBJ1-2; no firm D call. Germline lookup yields CDR1 LNHDA and CDR2 SQIVND (reference sequence). Trimming removed 3 bases from V and 0 bases from J, with 20 bases in between. The CDR3 is made up of 18 amino acids.

As regards this clone: Relative to the germline gene, one junction end is altered; a read error may explain this. The gene calls are TRBV5-1 and TRBJ2-1; 15 nucleotides match TRBD2. The CDR3 length is 18 residues. Per germline, CDR1 SGHRS and CDR2 YFSETQ. The CDR3 coding sequence is TGTGCCAGCAGCACCCCGGGACTAGCGGGAGGTAGATACAATGAGCAGTTCTTC. Encoded protein: CASSTPGLAGGRYNEQFF.

The sample holds one count of this clone. The gene calls are TRBV12-3 or TRBV12-4 and TRBJ2-5; the D gene is possibly TRBD2 (5 bases). The CDR3 has 13 amino acids. Trimming removed 2 bases from V and 5 bases from J, with 9 bases in between. The CDR3 loop reads CASSLKGAETQYF. DNA for the CDR3: TGTGCCAGCAGTTTAAAGGGAGCGGAGACCCAGTACTTC.

The chain links TRBV19 to TRBJ1-5; a possible D gene is TRBD1 (5 bases). This CDR3 comprises 14 residues. V was trimmed by 6 bases and J by 6 bases, leaving 15 bases between them. In germline, CDR1 is LNHDA, CDR2 SQIVND (reference sequence). Here the CDR3 reads CASRTPGSSQPQHF. In nucleotides, the CDR3 is TGTGCCAGTAGGACCCCAGGGTCGAGTCAGCCCCAGCATTTT.

In regard to this clone: Lacking the conserved final phenylalanine or tryptophan, this CDR3 likely reflects a read error. The DNA is omitted, as the CDR3 cannot be located on it reliably, and the CDR3 follows TCRdb's listing. This sequence joins TRBV9 and TRBJ2-7; the DNA was not used to check the table's D call, TRBD2. CDR1 SGDLS and CDR2 YYNGEE come from the germline V gene. The CDR3 is 14 residues long, counting both termini. This chain's CDR3 is CASSVSSGRGSSTS.

The DNA for the CDR3 is TGTGCCAGTAGTCCAGGGGCGTTCCAAGAGACCCAGTACTTC. Translation gives CASSPGAFQETQYF. This rearrangement joins TRBV19 to TRBJ2-5; a weak D match, TRBD1 (6 bases). The length of the CDR3 is 14 residues. Germline lookup yields CDR1 LNHDA and CDR2 SQIVND (reference sequence). Between the trimmed V and J ends, which lost 5 bases and 1 base, there was a span of 11 bases.

The rearrangement uses TRBV5-1 and TRBJ2-5; no reliable D call. With 6 bases removed from V and 5 bases from J, the gap between germline ends came to 8 bases. Germline assignment: CDR1 SGHRS and CDR2 YFSETQ. This CDR3 is 11 amino acids long. As DNA, the CDR3 is TGCGCCAGCATCTTTCAGGAGACCCAGTACTTC. Protein product: CASIFQETQYF.

The chain is built from TRBV5-1 and TRBJ2-5, with TRBD1 as a possible D gene (5 bases). Deletions cut 3 bases from V and 5 bases from J, with 17 bases between. There are 15 residues in the CDR3. CDR1 and CDR2 from the germline V gene are SGHRS and YFSETQ. The CDR3 sequence: CASSSLPDTRETQYF. CDR3 nucleotides: TGCGCCAGCAGCTCCCTCCCGGACACCAGGGAGACCCAGTACTTC.

This sequence joins TRBV11-1 and TRBJ1-2, with a possible D match to TRBD1 (5 bases). Germline CDR1 SGHAT, CDR2 FQDESV (reference sequence). Deletions cut 6 bases from V and 4 bases from J, with 12 bases between. This CDR3 is built from 13 residues. DNA of the CDR3: TGTGCCAGCAGTACCGACAGTGTCTATGGCTACACCTTC. Translating gives CASSTDSVYGYTF.

The J gene is TRBJ2-7, the V gene TRBV28; 10 bases match TRBD2. Germline V gives CDR1 MDHEN, CDR2 SYDVKM. J was trimmed by 5 bases and V by 5 bases; bases with no gene match: 6. This CDR3 is built from 14 residues. The CDR3 loop reads CASSPASGGHEQYV. The CDR3, as DNA: TGTGCCAGCAGTCCGGCTAGCGGGGGCCACGAGCAGTACGTC.